What follows describes a single T cell receptor beta chain. This CDR3 contains 14 residues. Germline values: CDR1 SGHRS, CDR2 YFSETQ. Trimming took off 0 bases at V and 2 bases at J, with 8 bases between the two ends. As handled by the study authors: From reference gene primer amplification, estimates of nucleated cell counts were derived. TCRdb's table, derived via immunoSEQ multiplex PCR, lists solely in-frame clones and lacks some. D and trimming were read from the DNA, whereas the V and J calls and clone size are those reported in that table. Of approximately 190,000 clones in the sample, about 88% are singletons; the top ten hold around 24%. Participants came from about 23 US areas, aged roughly 18 to 95 years. Self-reported history from a screening survey and questionnaire set each donor's cohort. These data originate in a study of blood T cell repertoires in COVID-19. Overall study: Two consecutive negative NP/OP PCR tests, clearance, or resolved symptoms defined Cohort 3 recovery.

The TCR sequence derives from a woman between 35 and 50 years old in a cohort exposed to, infected with or recovered from COVID-19 (not recorded which). V and J are TRBV5-1 and TRBJ1-1; the D is unclear. Sequenced material: PBMCs or T cells enriched from blood (not recorded which). CDR3 in amino acids: CASSLAYQNTEAFF. In DNA, the CDR3 is TGCGCCAGCAGCTTGGCCTATCAAAACACTGAAGCTTTCTTT.